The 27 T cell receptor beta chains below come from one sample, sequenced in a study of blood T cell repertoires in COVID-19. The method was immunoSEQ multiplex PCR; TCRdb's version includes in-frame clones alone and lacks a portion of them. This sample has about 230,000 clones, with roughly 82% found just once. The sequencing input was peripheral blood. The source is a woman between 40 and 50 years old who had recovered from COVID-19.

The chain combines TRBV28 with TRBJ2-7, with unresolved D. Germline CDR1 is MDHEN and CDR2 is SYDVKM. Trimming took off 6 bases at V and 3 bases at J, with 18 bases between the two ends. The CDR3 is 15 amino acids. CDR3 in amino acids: CASSPDTLAIYEQYF. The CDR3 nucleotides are TGTGCCAGCAGCCCAGACACCTTGGCTATCTACGAGCAGTACTTC.

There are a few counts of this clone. CDR3 region: CASQKAGSGANVLTF. In DNA form, the CDR3 reads TGTGCCAGTCAGAAAGCGGGTTCTGGGGCCAACGTCCTGACTTTC. V is TRBV19 and J is TRBJ2-6; TRBD2 is a possible D gene (6 bases). Germline V gene lookup returns CDR1 LNHDA and CDR2 SQIVND (reference sequence). The V end lost 8 bases, the J end lost 1 base, and 12 bases lay between the germline ends. The CDR3 has 15 amino acids.

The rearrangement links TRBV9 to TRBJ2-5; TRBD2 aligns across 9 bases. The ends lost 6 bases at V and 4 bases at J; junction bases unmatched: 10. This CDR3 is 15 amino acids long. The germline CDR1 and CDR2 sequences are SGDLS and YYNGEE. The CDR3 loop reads CASTPAGGLLETQYF. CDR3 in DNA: TGTGCCAGCACGCCGGCGGGGGGGCTTCTAGAGACCCAGTACTTC.

CDR3: CASSFEGGMNTEAFF. CDR3 nucleotides: TGTGCCAGCAGCTTCGAAGGGGGAATGAACACTGAAGCTTTCTTT. The V call is TRBV5-4, the J call TRBJ1-1; a possible D gene is TRBD1 (6 bases). The germline V and J ends were trimmed by 2 bases and 0 bases, with 11 bases remaining between them. The CDR3 length is 15 residues. The V gene's germline CDR1 is SGHNT and CDR2 YYREEE (reference sequence).

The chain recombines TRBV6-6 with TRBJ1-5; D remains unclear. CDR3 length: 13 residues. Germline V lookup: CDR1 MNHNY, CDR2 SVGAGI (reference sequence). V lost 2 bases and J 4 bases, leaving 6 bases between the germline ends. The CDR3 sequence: CASSYDLNQPQHF. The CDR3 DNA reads TGTGCCAGCAGTTACGATCTAAATCAGCCCCAGCATTTT.

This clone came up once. DNA of the CDR3: TGTGCCAGTAGTTCATCCGGGACAGGGATGGGTGGCTACACCTTC. Translated, it gives CASSSSGTGMGGYTF. V and J are TRBV19 and TRBJ1-2, with TRBD1 matching over 9 bases. With 5 bases clipped from V and 7 bases from J, the junction kept 11 bases outside the gene matches. Germline CDR1 and CDR2: LNHDA and SQIVND (reference sequence). The CDR3 spans 15 residues.

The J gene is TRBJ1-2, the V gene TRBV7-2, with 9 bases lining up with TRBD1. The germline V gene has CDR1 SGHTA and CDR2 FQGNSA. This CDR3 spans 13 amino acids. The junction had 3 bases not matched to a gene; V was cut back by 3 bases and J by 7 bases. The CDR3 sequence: CASSFTGGAGYTF. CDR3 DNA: TGTGCCAGCAGCTTCACAGGGGGCGCTGGCTACACCTTC.

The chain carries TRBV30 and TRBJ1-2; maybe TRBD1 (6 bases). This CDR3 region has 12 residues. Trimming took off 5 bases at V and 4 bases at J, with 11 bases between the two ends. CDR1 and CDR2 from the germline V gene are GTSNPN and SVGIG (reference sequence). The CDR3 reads CAWGGSPYGYTF. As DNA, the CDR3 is TGTGCCTGGGGGGGCAGCCCCTATGGCTACACCTTC.

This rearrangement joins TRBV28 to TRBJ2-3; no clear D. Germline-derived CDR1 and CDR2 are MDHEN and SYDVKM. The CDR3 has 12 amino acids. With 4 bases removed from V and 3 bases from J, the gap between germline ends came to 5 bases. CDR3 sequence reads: CASSSGTDTQYF. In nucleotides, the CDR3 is TGTGCCAGCAGTTCAGGAACAGATACGCAGTATTTT.

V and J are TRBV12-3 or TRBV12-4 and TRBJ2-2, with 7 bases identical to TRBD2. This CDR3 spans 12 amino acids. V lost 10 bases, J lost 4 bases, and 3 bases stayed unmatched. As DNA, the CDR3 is TGTGCCATGACTAGCATCACCGGGGAGCTGTTTTTT. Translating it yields CAMTSITGELFF.

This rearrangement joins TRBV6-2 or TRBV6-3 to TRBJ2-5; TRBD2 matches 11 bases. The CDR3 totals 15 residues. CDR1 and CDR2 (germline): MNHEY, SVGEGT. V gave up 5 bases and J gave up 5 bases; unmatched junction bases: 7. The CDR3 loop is CASSPLAGGWETQYF. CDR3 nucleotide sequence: TGTGCCAGCAGTCCGCTAGCGGGGGGTTGGGAGACCCAGTACTTC.

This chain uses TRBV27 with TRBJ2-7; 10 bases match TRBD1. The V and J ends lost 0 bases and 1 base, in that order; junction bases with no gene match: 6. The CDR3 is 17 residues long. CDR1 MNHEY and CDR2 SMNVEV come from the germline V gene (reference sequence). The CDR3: CASSLSGTGAASYEQYF. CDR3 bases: TGTGCCAGCAGTTTATCCGGGACAGGGGCCGCTTCCTACGAGCAGTACTTC.

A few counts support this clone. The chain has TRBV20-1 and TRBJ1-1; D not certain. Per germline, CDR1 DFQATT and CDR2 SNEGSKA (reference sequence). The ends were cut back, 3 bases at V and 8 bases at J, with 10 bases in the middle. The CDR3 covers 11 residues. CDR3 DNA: TGCAGTGCTAGTAGAAACGGGGAAGCTTTCTTT. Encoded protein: CSASRNGEAFF.

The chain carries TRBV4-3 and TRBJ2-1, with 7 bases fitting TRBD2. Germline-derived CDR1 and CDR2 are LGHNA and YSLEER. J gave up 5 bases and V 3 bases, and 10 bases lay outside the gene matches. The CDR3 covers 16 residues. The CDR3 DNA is TGCGCCAGCAGCCACGGAAGCGGGGAACCCCACAATGAGCAGTTCTTC. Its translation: CASSHGSGEPHNEQFF.

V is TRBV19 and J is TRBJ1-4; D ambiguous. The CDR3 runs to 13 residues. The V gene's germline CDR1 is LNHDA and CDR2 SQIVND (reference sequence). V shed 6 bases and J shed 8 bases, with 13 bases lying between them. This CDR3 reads CASRDGKVEKLFF. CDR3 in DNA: TGTGCCAGTAGGGACGGGAAGGTGGAAAAACTGTTTTTT. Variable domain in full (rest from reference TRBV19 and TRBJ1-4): DGGITQSPKYLFRKEGQNVTLSCEQNLNHDAMYWYRQDPGQGLRLIYYSQIVNDFQKGDIAEGYSVSREKKESFPLTVTSAQKNPTAFYLCASRDGKVEKLFFGSGTQLSVL.

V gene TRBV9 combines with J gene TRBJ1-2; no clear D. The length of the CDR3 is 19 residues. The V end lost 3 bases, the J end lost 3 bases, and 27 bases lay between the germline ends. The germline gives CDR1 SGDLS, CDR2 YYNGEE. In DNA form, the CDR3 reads TGTGCCAGCAGCGAGAGAAGCTCGGAGAGTCGGGATAGGGACTATGGCTACACCTTC. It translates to CASSERSSESRDRDYGYTF.

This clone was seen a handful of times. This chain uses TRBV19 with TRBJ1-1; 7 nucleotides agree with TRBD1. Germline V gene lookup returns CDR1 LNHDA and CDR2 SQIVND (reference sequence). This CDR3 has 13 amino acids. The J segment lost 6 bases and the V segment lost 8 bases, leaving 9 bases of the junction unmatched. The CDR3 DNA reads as TGTGCCAGTTCAAGTAACAGGGGATCTGAAGCTTTCTTT. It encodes CASSSNRGSEAFF.

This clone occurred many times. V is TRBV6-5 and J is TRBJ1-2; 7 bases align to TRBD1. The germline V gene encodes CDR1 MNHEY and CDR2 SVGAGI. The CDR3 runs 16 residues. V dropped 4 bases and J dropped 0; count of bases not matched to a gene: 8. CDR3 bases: TGTGCCAGCAGTTCCATAGACAGGGCCCCTAACTATGGCTACACCTTC. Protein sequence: CASSSIDRAPNYGYTF.

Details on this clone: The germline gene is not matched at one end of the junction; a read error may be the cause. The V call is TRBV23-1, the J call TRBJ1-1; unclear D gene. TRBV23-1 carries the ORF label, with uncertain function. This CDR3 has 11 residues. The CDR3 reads CASSHNSEAFF. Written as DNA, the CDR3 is TGCGCCAGCAGTCACAACAGTGAAGCTTTCTTT.

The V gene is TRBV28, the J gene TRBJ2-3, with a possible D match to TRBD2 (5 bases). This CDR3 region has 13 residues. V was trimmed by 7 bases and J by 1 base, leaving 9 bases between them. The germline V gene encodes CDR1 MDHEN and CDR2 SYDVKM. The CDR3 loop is CASTLGGTDTQYF. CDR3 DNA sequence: TGTGCCAGCACCCTCGGGGGCACAGATACGCAGTATTTT. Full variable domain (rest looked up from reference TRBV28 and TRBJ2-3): DVKVTQSSRYLVKRTGEKVFLECVQDMDHENMFWYRQDPGLGLRLIYFSYDVKMKEKGDIPEGYSVSREKKERFSLILESASTNQTSMYLCASTLGGTDTQYFGPGTRLTVL.

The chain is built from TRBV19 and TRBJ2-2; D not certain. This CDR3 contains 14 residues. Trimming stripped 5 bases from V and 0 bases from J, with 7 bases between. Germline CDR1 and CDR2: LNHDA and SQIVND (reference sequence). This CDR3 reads CASSSHSNTGELFF. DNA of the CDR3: TGTGCCAGTAGTTCGCACTCGAACACCGGGGAGCTGTTTTTT.

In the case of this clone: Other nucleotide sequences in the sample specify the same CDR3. The CDR3 protein is CASSLKGDTEAFF. In nucleotides, the CDR3 is TGTGCCAGCAGTTTGAAGGGGGACACTGAAGCTTTCTTT. The J gene is TRBJ1-1, the V gene TRBV12-3 or TRBV12-4; D is perhaps TRBD1 (6 bases). The CDR3 runs to 13 residues. V lost 3 bases and J lost 3, with 8 bases in between.

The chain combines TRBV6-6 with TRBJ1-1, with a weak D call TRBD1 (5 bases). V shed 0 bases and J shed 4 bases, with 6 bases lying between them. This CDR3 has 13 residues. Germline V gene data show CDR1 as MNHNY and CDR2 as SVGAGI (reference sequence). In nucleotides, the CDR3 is TGTGCCAGCAGTTACTCAGACAGCACTGAAGCTTTCTTT. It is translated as CASSYSDSTEAFF.

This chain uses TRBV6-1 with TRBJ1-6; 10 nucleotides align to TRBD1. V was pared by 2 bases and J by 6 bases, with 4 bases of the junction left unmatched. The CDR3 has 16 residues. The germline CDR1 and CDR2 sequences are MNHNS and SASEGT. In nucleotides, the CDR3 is TGTGCCAGCAGTGAACGACGGGACAGGGGTAATTCACCCCTCCACTTT. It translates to CASSERRDRGNSPLHF.

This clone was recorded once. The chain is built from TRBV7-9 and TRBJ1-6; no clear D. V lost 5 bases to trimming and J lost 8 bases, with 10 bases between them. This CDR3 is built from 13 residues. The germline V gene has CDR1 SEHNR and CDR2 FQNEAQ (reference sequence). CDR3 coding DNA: TGTGCCAGCAGCCCTGACGGGGATTCACCCCTCCACTTT. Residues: CASSPDGDSPLHF.

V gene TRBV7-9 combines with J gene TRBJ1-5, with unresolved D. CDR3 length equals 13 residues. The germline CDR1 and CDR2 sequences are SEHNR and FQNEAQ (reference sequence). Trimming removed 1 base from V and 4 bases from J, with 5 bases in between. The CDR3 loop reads CASSLGQNQPQHF. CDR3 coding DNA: TGTGCCAGCAGCTTAGGGCAAAATCAGCCCCAGCATTTT.

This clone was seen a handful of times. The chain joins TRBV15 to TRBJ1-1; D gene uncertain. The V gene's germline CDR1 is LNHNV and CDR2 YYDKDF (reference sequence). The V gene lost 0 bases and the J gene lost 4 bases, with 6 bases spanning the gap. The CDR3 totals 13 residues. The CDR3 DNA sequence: TGTGCCACCAGCAGAGATACTACCACTGAAGCTTTCTTT. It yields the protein CATSRDTTTEAFF.